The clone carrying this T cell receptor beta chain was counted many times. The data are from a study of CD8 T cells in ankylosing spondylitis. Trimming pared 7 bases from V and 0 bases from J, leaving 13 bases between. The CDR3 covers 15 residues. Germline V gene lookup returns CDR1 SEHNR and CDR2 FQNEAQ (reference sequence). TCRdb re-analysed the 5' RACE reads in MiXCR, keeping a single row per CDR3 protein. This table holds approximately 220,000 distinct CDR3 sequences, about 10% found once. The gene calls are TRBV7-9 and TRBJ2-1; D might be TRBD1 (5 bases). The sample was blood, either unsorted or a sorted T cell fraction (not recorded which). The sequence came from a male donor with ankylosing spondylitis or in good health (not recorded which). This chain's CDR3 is CASTRGGTSYNEQFF. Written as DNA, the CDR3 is TGTGCCAGCACTAGGGGCGGCACCTCCTACAATGAGCAGTTCTTC.